This T cell receptor (beta chain) came from a study of cytomegalovirus exposure and HLA in healthy donors. Study-wide results and caveats: A cluster of highly shared sequence variants was likely a sequencing artifact. HLA-A and HLA-B allele assignments for most subjects were reportedly predicted accurately using TCR beta sequences.

The V and J ends lost 4 bases and 0 bases, in that order; junction bases with no gene match: 16. The CDR3 has 20 amino acids. Germline CDR1 and CDR2: SGHVS and FNYEAQ. Primers included in the PCR were 60 Vbeta and 13 Jbeta primers. The assay was immunoSEQ multiplex PCR, and TCRdb's table has in-frame clones only and misses some. There are around 94,000 clones in the sample; approximately 87% occur only once, and approximately 2.8% lies in the top ten. On this clone itself: No antigen is known for it.

J is TRBJ2-2 and V is TRBV7-6; 8 bases align to TRBD1. Sequencing used PBMCs. The origin of this receptor is a man in his forties in good health and CMV-seronegative. CDR3 DNA: TGTGCCAGCAGCTCCACCCCTAATCGGGACAGGAAAACGAACACCGGGGAGCTGTTTTTT. Translating gives CASSSTPNRDRKTNTGELFF. The full variable domain, its missing parts supplied by reference TRBV7-6 and TRBJ2-2, is GAGVSQSPRYKVTKRGQDVALRCDPISGHVSLYWYRQALGQGPEFLTYFNYEAQQDKSGLPNDRFSAERPEGSISTLTIQRTEQRDSAMYRCASSSTPNRDRKTNTGELFFGEGSRLTVL.